This paragraph reports one TCR beta chain. The clone's antigen remains unknown. No much larger clone exists at a distance of one base, and base qualities are not known. Another Seattle source contributed samples from volunteer blood donors who had recovered from COVID-19. Whole blood was collected in K2EDTA tubes by collaborating institutions according to the institutions' own protocols. For TCRbeta analysis, collaborator samples were shipped as frozen whole blood, as isolated PBMCs, or as DNA extracted from either sample type. The germline V gene supplies CDR1 SGHTA and CDR2 FQGNSA. At the junction V is shortened by 4 bases and J by 6 bases; bases outside the gene matches: 8. The CDR3 sequence holds 15 residues, the cysteine and phenylalanine included. The DNA shown is the 45-base CDR3, in frame from base 1. TCRbeta CDR3 regions were amplified from genomic DNA by means of the immunoSEQ Assay, a bias-controlled multiplex PCR. The authors' pipeline ran thus. Nucleated cell counts per sample were estimated from amplification of reference gene primers within the assay. To quantify the absolute abundance of each unique TCRbeta CDR3 rearrangement, sequence reads were collapsed and filtered. For each sample, productive Simpson clonality was calculated as the square root of Simpson's diversity index over productive rearrangements. TCRdb retrieved this table from immuneACCESS and kept in-frame rearrangements only. Not all clones are present; in checked studies, unresolved V genes account for under half, and no reason is known for the remainder. Clone size and V and J calls were adopted from that table, with D and trimming inferred from the DNA. For this sample the table gives 250,000 to 350,000 clones, of which roughly 87% were detected only once. The ten biggest clones cover roughly 2% of the sample.

The data are from a study of blood T cell repertoires in COVID-19 (dated by TCRdb to about 2020). As for the study more broadly: Collaborator samples came from the United States, Italy and Spain and covered acute and convalescent phases of COVID-19. The material from the prospective study consisted of cDNA or gDNA derived from T cells, B-cell-depleted T cells, or PBMCs. Subjects who had been exposed to COVID-19, were actively infected with it, or had recovered from it provided the deeply sampled blood TCRbeta repertoires that made up the dataset. The repertoires were made available in a free public database intended to serve as a resource for research on the immune response to SARS-CoV-2. The samples were drawn from two sources: the first 160 participants of the ongoing ImmuneRACE study, and 1,254 subjects contributed by 6 global collaborators. The sample metadata nearly always contained a de-identified subject ID, COVID-19 status, age in years and sex. HLA class I and class II types, where available, came from metadata supplied by the sample provider rather than from assay-based typing. Study-wide conclusions, independent of this receptor: Clinical and demographic metadata were provided uncurated, with the amount varying by source and participant.

Here the chain combines TRBV7-2 and TRBJ2-1, with 8 junctional bases fitting TRBD2. Sequenced: peripheral blood. The TCR comes from a woman in her forties or fifties who had recovered from COVID-19. The nucleotide sequence is TGTGCCAGCAGCTCCGTCGGGAGGGGTACCAATGAGCAGTTCTTC. Its product reads: CASSSVGRGTNEQFF.